Described below is a single T cell receptor beta chain sequence and its context. The sample belongs to a study of blood T cell repertoires in COVID-19. TCRdb's table, derived via immunoSEQ multiplex PCR, lists solely in-frame clones and lacks some. The table includes about 100,000 clones, roughly 90% detected once. Sequencing was carried out using peripheral blood. The TCR sequence derives from a human donor with active COVID-19. The donor label of this sample is uncertain.

The CDR3, as DNA: TGTGCCAGCAGCTCCCAGGGTGGGGTAATGAACACTGAAGCTTTCTTT. Encoded protein: CASSSQGGVMNTEAFF. The chain uses TRBV7-9 and TRBJ1-1; a possible D gene is TRBD1 (5 bases). The CDR3 loop spans 16 amino acids. Looked up from germline, CDR1 is SEHNR and CDR2 is FQNEAQ (reference sequence). V shed 4 bases and J shed 0 bases, with 15 bases lying between them.